What follows are 16 T cell receptor beta chains derived from one specimen sequenced in a study of blood T cell repertoires in COVID-19. Only in-frame clones appear in the TCRdb table, and some are missing; sequencing was by immunoSEQ multiplex PCR. The profile covers about 120,000 clones, with 82% appearing a single time and roughly 7.9% taken by the ten largest. Material for sequencing was peripheral blood. All receptors come from a man in his sixties or seventies with acute or convalescent COVID-19.

This chain uses TRBV27 with TRBJ2-3, with a possible D match to TRBD2 (6 bases). The length of the CDR3 is 16 residues. Per the germline V gene, CDR1 is MNHEY and CDR2 is SMNVEV (reference sequence). V lost 3 bases and J lost 1, with 14 bases in between. CDR3 nucleotide sequence: TGTGCCAGCAGTTTTTTCGCGGGGTTTCGCACAGATACGCAGTATTTT. Encoded protein: CASSFFAGFRTDTQYF.

The chain combines TRBV5-1 with TRBJ2-2, with no clear D. Germline loops: CDR1 SGHRS, CDR2 YFSETQ. Trimming shortened V by 0 bases and J by 3 bases, and 9 bases separated the two germline ends. The CDR3 runs 15 residues. DNA of the CDR3: TGCGCCAGCAGCTTGGACAGTAGTCACACCGGGGAGCTGTTTTTT. It yields the protein CASSLDSSHTGELFF.

V and J are TRBV30 and TRBJ1-5, with 7 bases lining up with TRBD1. Germline assignment: CDR1 GTSNPN and CDR2 SVGIG (reference sequence). Losses at the gene ends were 1 base for V and 5 bases for J; bases not matched to a gene: 2. The CDR3 is made up of 13 amino acids. The CDR3 DNA follows: TGTGCCTGGAGTGCCAGGGGGGATCAGCCCCAGCATTTT. Its protein is CAWSARGDQPQHF.

The chain links TRBV3-1 (or the pseudogene TRBV3-2) to TRBJ1-1; D might be TRBD1 (5 bases). The germline V gene encodes CDR1 LGHDT and CDR2 YNNKEL (reference sequence). V was cut by 1 base and J by 4 bases, with 10 bases left in between. The CDR3 is 14 residues long. The CDR3: CASSQGAGSTEAFF. The CDR3 nucleotides are TGTGCCAGCAGCCAAGGGGCAGGGTCCACTGAAGCTTTCTTT.

The chain couples TRBV5-1 to TRBJ1-1; no reliable D call. The germline gives CDR1 SGHRS, CDR2 YFSETQ. The V and J ends lost 0 bases and 10 bases respectively, with 10 bases between them. The CDR3 contains 12 residues. CDR3 sequence: CASSLDGRLAFF. Written as DNA, the CDR3 is TGCGCCAGCAGCTTGGACGGAAGACTAGCTTTCTTT.

J is TRBJ2-2 and V is TRBV27, with 7 bases lining up with TRBD1. The length of the CDR3 is 14 residues. Germline CDR1 MNHEY, CDR2 SMNVEV (reference sequence). J gave up 4 bases and V 5 bases, and 4 bases lay outside the gene matches. In DNA, the CDR3 is TGTGCCAGCAGTCAAAGACAGGGCACCGGGGAGCTGTTTTTT. It specifies CASSQRQGTGELFF.

The CDR3 reads CASSLEPGGEQFF. In nucleotides, the CDR3 is TGCGCCAGCAGCTTGGAGCCCGGGGGGGAGCAGTTCTTC. V gene TRBV5-1 combines with J gene TRBJ2-1, with 7 bases matching TRBD2. Germline V gene data show CDR1 as SGHRS and CDR2 as YFSETQ. This CDR3 comprises 13 residues. V shed 0 bases, J shed 10 bases, and the junction held 4 bases outside the gene matches.

The V gene is TRBV20-1, the J gene TRBJ1-4, with TRBD1 identical over 8 bases. Germline CDR1 reads DFQATT; CDR2 reads SNEGSKA (reference sequence). This CDR3 has 15 amino acids. V shed 3 bases, J shed 7 bases, and the junction held 10 bases outside the gene matches. The CDR3, as DNA: TGCAGTGCTAGTCCCAGGGGGCGACTGACTGAAAAACTGTTTTTT. Protein: CSASPRGRLTEKLFF.

This chain links TRBV10-3 with TRBJ1-6; 10 bases fit TRBD1. V was clipped by 7 bases and J by 11 bases; unmatched bases: 8. CDR1 and CDR2 from the germline V gene are ENHRY and SYGVKD. The CDR3 contains 14 residues. In nucleotides, the CDR3 is TGTGCCATCACCCAGACAGGGGGCAAGACACCCCTCCACTTT. Residues: CAITQTGGKTPLHF.

The chain joins TRBV30 to TRBJ2-7, with 11 bases lining up with TRBD2. From germline, CDR1 is GTSNPN and CDR2 SVGIG (reference sequence). This CDR3 comprises 17 residues. V lost 0 bases and J lost 4; bases outside the gene matches: 11. The CDR3 DNA sequence: TGTGCCTGGAGTGTACGCCCCCCAACTAGCGGGAGTTACGAGCAGTACTTC. Its translation: CAWSVRPPTSGSYEQYF.

The chain employs TRBV9 and TRBJ2-7, with D unresolved. Between the trimmed V and J ends, which lost 0 bases and 0 bases, there was a span of 13 bases. There are 16 residues in the CDR3. The germline CDR1 and CDR2 sequences are SGDLS and YYNGEE. CDR3 in DNA: TGTGCCAGCAGCGTAGGCGGTCCCTACGGCTCCTACGAGCAGTACTTC. Amino acids: CASSVGGPYGSYEQYF. Full variable domain (outside the CDR3, taken from reference TRBV9 and TRBJ2-7): DSGVTQTPKHLITATGQRVTLRCSPRSGDLSVYWYQQSLDQGLQFLIQYYNGEERAKGNILERFSAQQFPDLHSELNLSSLELGDSALYFCASSVGGPYGSYEQYFGPGTRLTVT.

The genes are TRBV24-1 and TRBJ1-2; D is ambiguous. Germline CDR1 KGHDR, CDR2 SFDVKD. The V gene lost 5 bases and the J gene lost 5 bases, with 14 bases spanning the gap. The CDR3 is 14 residues long. CDR3 residues: CATSGQALGYGYTF. The CDR3 region has the DNA TGTGCCACCAGTGGCCAGGCACTTGGATATGGCTACACCTTC.

The rearrangement links TRBV25-1 to TRBJ2-5; weak D call: TRBD2 (5 bases). In germline, CDR1 is MGHDK, CDR2 SYGVNS. The CDR3 consists of 15 residues. V was clipped by 3 bases and J by 5 bases, with 16 bases between them. The chain's CDR3 is CASSDGNPGRETQYF. CDR3 nucleotide sequence: TGTGCCAGCAGTGACGGGAACCCCGGACGGGAGACCCAGTACTTC.

The rearrangement uses TRBV27 and TRBJ1-2, with 9 bases identical to TRBD1. Germline CDR1 reads MNHEY; CDR2 reads SMNVEV (reference sequence). The CDR3 length is 13 residues. Trimming took 5 bases from V and 7 from J; bases not matched to a gene: 5. CDR3 loop: CASSRTGVRGYTF. The CDR3 DNA reads TGTGCCAGCAGTCGGACAGGGGTGCGTGGCTACACCTTC.

The chain links TRBV9 to TRBJ1-3; D is unclear. CDR1 and CDR2 from the germline V gene are SGDLS and YYNGEE. The CDR3 consists of 15 residues. V was clipped by 0 bases and J by 0 bases, with 7 bases between them. CDR3 amino acids: CASSVDGSSGNTIYF. As DNA, the CDR3 is TGTGCCAGCAGCGTAGACGGGAGCTCTGGAAACACCATATATTTT. Supplemented by reference TRBV9 and TRBJ1-3, the full variable domain reads DSGVTQTPKHLITATGQRVTLRCSPRSGDLSVYWYQQSLDQGLQFLIQYYNGEERAKGNILERFSAQQFPDLHSELNLSSLELGDSALYFCASSVDGSSGNTIYFGEGSWLTVV.

This clone was recorded only once. V usage is TRBV9 and J usage is TRBJ2-7; 9 bases line up with TRBD1. Trimming cost V 4 bases and J 2 bases; bases outside gene matches: 10. This CDR3 has 16 residues. CDR1 and CDR2 (germline): SGDLS, YYNGEE. The CDR3 DNA reads as TGTGCCAGCAGCCCCACCGGGACAGGGAAAACCTACGAGCAGTACTTC. It yields the protein CASSPTGTGKTYEQYF.